This entry is about one T cell receptor (beta chain). Only in-frame clones appear in the TCRdb table, and some are missing; sequencing was by immunoSEQ multiplex PCR. This table has around 130,000 clones, more than 70% appearing once. The CDR3 sequence is 15 residues long. Germline V lookup: CDR1 SGHTA, CDR2 FQGTGA. The ends lost 3 bases at V and 8 bases at J; junction bases unmatched: 7. The sample is drawn from a study of blood T cell repertoires in COVID-19. On the study more broadly: Both acute and convalescent COVID-19 samples were obtained from the United States, Italy and Spain.

The clonotype originates from a human donor in a cohort sampled during active COVID-19. This sequence joins TRBV7-3 and TRBJ2-1, with 10 bases fitting TRBD1. What was sequenced was peripheral blood. The CDR3 DNA reads as TGTGCCAGCAGCTTTGACAGGGGGCGTCTCGATGAGCAGTTCTTC. Translated: CASSFDRGRLDEQFF.